The sequence of this T cell receptor (delta chain) was determined in a study of Vδ1+ human thymocytes. General study points: Thymic TRG and TRD repertoires appeared highly polyclonal.

Extracted RNA was reverse transcribed into cDNA. Pooled V-gene forward primers with one constant-region reverse primer generated the CDR3 amplicons by multiplex PCR. TCRdb re-analyzed the multiplex PCR reads via CATT. This sample yields around 19,000 delta-chain clones, of which more than 8% are seen a single time; approximately 1% belongs to the top ten. This clone was seen a handful of times. Antigen specificity is unknown. V was trimmed by 0 bases and J by 0 bases, leaving 20 bases between them. Germline assignment: CDR1 TSWWSYY and CDR2 QGS. The CDR3 has 19 amino acids. The V and J genes are TRDV1 and TRDJ1, with D possibly matching TRDD3 (6 bases). This TCR was recovered from a child under two years old who had congenital heart surgery. Sample: Vdelta1+ gamma-delta thymocytes from the thymus. Subset given: FACS-sorted CD3+ TCRalphabeta- TCRVdelta1+ TCRVdelta2- thymocytes. The CDR3 loop reads CALGELWPTRGEYTDKLIF. The CDR3 nucleotides read TGTGCTCTTGGGGAACTATGGCCTACCCGGGGGGAATACACCGATAAACTCATCTTT.